Shown below are 13 T cell receptor beta chains from a single sample sequenced in a study of early T cells in non-severe SARS-CoV-2 infection. TCRdb re-called the 5' RACE reads with MiXCR, one entry per CDR3 protein. Of fewer than 120,000 distinct CDR3 sequences in the sample, around an eighth were seen once. Sequences were derived from whole blood, sampled at baseline. These receptors all stem from an adult who was a healthcare worker with PCR-confirmed SARS-CoV-2 infection or an uninfected control (not recorded which).

The chain is built from TRBV29-1 and TRBJ2-1; D is unresolved. Trimming left V 0 bases short and J 0 bases short, with 12 bases between. CDR3 length: 16 residues. Germline CDR1 reads SQVTM; CDR2 reads ANQGSEA. The CDR3 nucleotides read TGCAGCGTTGAAGATAATCGGTGGAGCTCCTACAATGAGCAGTTCTTC. Its translation: CSVEDNRWSSYNEQFF.

The rearrangement joins TRBV11-2 to TRBJ2-1, with D hard to call. Trimming shortened V by 0 bases and J by 9 bases, and 15 bases separated the two germline ends. The CDR3 has 15 residues. Germline lookup yields CDR1 SGHAT and CDR2 FQNNGV. The CDR3 DNA is TGTGCCAGCAGCTTAGACCCTGTGGCCTTAAGTGAGCAGTTCTTC. This gives the protein CASSLDPVALSEQFF.

This clonotype has at least ten counts. The rearrangement joins TRBV12-3 or TRBV12-4 to TRBJ1-3; the D gene is possibly TRBD1 (6 bases). V gave up 4 bases and J gave up 5 bases, with 12 bases separating them. The CDR3 loop spans 14 amino acids. CDR3 DNA: TGTGCCAGCAGTTATGGGGGCCCTAGAAACACCATATATTTT. Translating it yields CASSYGGPRNTIYF.

This chain connects TRBV20-1 to TRBJ1-5; no clear D gene. The germline V gene encodes CDR1 DFQATT and CDR2 SNEGSKA (reference sequence). The CDR3 extends over 17 amino acids. V was trimmed by 0 bases and J by 5 bases, leaving 20 bases between them. Here the CDR3 DNA reads TGCAGTGCTAGAGATCTTGGGAAGGAGTGGGGAGATCAGCCCCAGCATTTT. Translated, it gives CSARDLGKEWGDQPQHF.

Concerning this clonotype: The germline gene is not matched at one end of the junction; a read error may be the cause. The chain recombines TRBV5-1 with TRBJ2-2; 8 bases are shared with TRBD2. CDR1 and CDR2 (germline): SGHRS, YFSETQ. The CDR3 spans 15 residues. CDR3 coding DNA: TGCGCCAGCAGCTCGCGACTAGCGAATACCGGGGAGCTGTTTTTT. This codes for CASSSRLANTGELFF.

Only a few counts were recorded for this clonotype. The gene calls are TRBV6-1 and TRBJ1-2, with TRBD1 matching 8 bases. The CDR3 covers 11 residues. The V gene end was trimmed by 4 bases and the J gene end by 12 bases; junction bases not matched to a gene: 4. From germline, CDR1 is MNHNS and CDR2 SASEGT. The CDR3 spells CASSGDRGDTF. CDR3 coding DNA: TGTGCCAGCAGTGGTGACAGGGGAGACACCTTC.

There are a few counts of this clonotype. The chain joins TRBV5-1 to TRBJ2-7; 8 bases match TRBD1. This CDR3 has 13 amino acids. The V segment lost 3 bases and the J segment 5 bases; nucleotides outside the gene matches: 4. CDR1 SGHRS and CDR2 YFSETQ come from the germline V gene. CDR3 DNA: TGCGCCAGCAGCTCCGACAGGGGTCACGAGCAGTACTTC. Protein sequence: CASSSDRGHEQYF.

This clonotype was counted ten times or more. V is TRBV29-1 and J is TRBJ1-1; no clear D gene. The CDR3 is made up of 12 amino acids. Germline lookup yields CDR1 SQVTM and CDR2 ANQGSEA. Deletions cut 5 bases from V and 4 bases from J, with 11 bases between. The CDR3 protein is CSVSPSVTEAFF. The CDR3 DNA reads as TGCAGCGTTAGTCCAAGCGTCACTGAAGCTTTCTTT.

This clonotype was found a few times. In DNA form, the CDR3 reads TGTGCCAGCAGCGGATATTCACCCCTCCACTTT. Translation: CASSGYSPLHF. This chain connects TRBV7-9 to TRBJ1-6, with D unclear. The V and J ends lost 5 bases and 8 bases respectively, with 4 bases between them. There are 11 residues in the CDR3. Germline V gene data show CDR1 as SEHNR and CDR2 as FQNEAQ (reference sequence).

This clonotype was observed many times. The chain links TRBV5-1 to TRBJ1-1; D is ambiguous. From germline, CDR1 is SGHRS and CDR2 YFSETQ. The CDR3 spans 13 residues. V dropped 3 bases and J dropped 2 bases, with 8 bases sitting between them. The CDR3 DNA follows: TGCGCCAGCAGCTCAGGATCCAACACTGAAGCTTTCTTT. It specifies CASSSGSNTEAFF.

Many counts were recorded for this clonotype. This chain connects TRBV6-5 to TRBJ2-7; 8 bases align to TRBD2. V lost 2 bases and J lost 7; bases outside the gene matches: 7. The germline V gene encodes CDR1 MNHEY and CDR2 SVGAGI. The CDR3 is 14 residues long. The CDR3 DNA reads TGTGCCAGCAGTTACACAGCGGGAGTAGGGGAGCAGTACTTC. Its protein product is CASSYTAGVGEQYF.

This clonotype appeared many times. V is TRBV20-1 and J is TRBJ1-5; D is unclear. Deletions cut 2 bases from V and 0 bases from J, with 8 bases between. Germline V gene sequence: CDR1 DFQATT, CDR2 SNEGSKA (reference sequence). The CDR3 covers 14 residues. This chain's CDR3 is CSARSGNSNQPQHF. CDR3 sequence (DNA): TGCAGTGCTAGATCGGGAAATAGCAATCAGCCCCAGCATTTT.

This clonotype was counted at least ten times. The chain couples TRBV20-1 to TRBJ1-5; 9 nucleotides match TRBD1. The CDR3 has 19 residues. From germline, CDR1 is DFQATT and CDR2 SNEGSKA (reference sequence). V lost 0 bases, J lost 6 bases, and 18 bases stayed unmatched. Here the CDR3 DNA reads TGCAGTGCTAGAGATCAAGGTACCCCTACAGGGGGCCACGGTCAGCCCCAGCATTTT. Translated, it gives CSARDQGTPTGGHGQPQHF.